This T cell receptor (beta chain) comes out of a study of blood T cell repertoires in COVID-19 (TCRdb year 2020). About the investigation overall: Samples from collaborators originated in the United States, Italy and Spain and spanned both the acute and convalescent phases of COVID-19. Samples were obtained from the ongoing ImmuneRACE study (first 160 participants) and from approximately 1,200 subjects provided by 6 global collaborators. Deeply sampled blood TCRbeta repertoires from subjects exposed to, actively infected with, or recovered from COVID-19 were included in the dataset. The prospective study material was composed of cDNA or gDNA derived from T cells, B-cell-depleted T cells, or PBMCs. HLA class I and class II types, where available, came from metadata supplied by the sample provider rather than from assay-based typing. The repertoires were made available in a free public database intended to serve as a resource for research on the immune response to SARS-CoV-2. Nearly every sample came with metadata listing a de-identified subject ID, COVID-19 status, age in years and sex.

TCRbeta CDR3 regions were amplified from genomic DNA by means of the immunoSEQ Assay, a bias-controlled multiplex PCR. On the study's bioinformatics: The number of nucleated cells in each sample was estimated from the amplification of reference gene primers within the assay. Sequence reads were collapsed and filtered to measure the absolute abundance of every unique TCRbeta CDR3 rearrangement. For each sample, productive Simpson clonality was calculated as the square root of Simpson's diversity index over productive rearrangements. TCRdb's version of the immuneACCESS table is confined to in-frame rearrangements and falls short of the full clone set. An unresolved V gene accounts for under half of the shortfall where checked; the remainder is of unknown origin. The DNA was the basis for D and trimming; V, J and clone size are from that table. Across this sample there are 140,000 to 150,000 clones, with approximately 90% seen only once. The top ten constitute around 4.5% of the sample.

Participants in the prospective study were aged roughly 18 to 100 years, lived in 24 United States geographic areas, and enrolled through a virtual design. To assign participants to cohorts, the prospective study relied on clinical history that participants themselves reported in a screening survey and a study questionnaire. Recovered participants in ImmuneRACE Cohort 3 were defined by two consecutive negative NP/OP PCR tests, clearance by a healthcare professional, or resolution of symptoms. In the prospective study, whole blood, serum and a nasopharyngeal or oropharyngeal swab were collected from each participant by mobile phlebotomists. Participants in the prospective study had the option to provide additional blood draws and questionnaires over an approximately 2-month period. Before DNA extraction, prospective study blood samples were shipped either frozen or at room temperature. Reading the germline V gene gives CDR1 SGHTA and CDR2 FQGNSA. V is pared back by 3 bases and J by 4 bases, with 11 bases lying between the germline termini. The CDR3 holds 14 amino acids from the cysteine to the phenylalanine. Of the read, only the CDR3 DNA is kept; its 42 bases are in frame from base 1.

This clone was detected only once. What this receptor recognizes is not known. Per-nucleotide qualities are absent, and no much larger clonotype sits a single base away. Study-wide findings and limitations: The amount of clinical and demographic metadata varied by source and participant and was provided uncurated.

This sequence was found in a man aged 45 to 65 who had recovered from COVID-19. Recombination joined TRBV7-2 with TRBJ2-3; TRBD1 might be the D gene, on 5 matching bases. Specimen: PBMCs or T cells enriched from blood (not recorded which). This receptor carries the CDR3 CASSFGQGPDTQYF. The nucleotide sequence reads TGTGCCAGCAGCTTTGGTCAGGGTCCAGATACGCAGTATTTT.